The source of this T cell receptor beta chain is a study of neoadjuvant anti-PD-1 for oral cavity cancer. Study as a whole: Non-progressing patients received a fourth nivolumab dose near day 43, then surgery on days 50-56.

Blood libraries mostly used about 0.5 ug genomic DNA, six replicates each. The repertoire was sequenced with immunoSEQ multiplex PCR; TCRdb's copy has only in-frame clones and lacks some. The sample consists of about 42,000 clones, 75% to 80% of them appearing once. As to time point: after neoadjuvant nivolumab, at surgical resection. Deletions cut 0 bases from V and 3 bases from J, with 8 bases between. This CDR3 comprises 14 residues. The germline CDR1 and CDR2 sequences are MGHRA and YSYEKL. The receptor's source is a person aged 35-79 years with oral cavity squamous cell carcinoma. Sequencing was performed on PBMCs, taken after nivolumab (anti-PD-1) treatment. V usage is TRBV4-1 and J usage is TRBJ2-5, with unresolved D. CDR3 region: CASSQDQNKETQYF. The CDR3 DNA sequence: TGCGCCAGCAGCCAAGACCAGAATAAAGAGACCCAGTACTTC.